These T cell receptor beta chains were read from a single sample in a study of T cell responses to AZD1222 COVID-19 vaccine. Sequencing used immunoSEQ multiplex PCR; TCRdb keeps in-frame clones, though not all of them. Here the sample spans some 79,000 clones, roughly 88% being singletons. The material was peripheral blood, obtained 28 days after the second AZD1222 dose. Receptors originate from an adult who received the AZD1222 COVID-19 vaccine. Both conserved end residues are part of each CDR3. D genes are given only for firm matches. The listing skips clone size in some rows; elsewhere it reads once, few, many or a size class.

TRBJ1-1,NA,NA,TRBV19,TGTGCCAGTAGTATAGGGCCCGGGTCCACGAACACTGAAGCTTTCTTT,CASSIGPGSTNTEAFF
TRBJ1-2,NA,NA,TRBV29-1,TGCAGCGTTAGACAGGCGTCCTATGGCTACACCTTC,CSVRQASYGYTF
TRBJ1-1,NA,few,TRBV6-2/TRBV6-3,TGTGCCAGCAGTCTCGGCCTCACGAACACTGAAGCTTTCTTT,CASSLGLTNTEAFF
TRBJ2-3,NA,NA,TRBV6-2/TRBV6-3,TGTGCCAGCAGCCCCGGGAGTACCGGCACAGATACGCAGTATTTT,CASSPGSTGTDTQYF
TRBJ1-2,NA,NA,TRBV7-2,TGTGCCAGCAGCCAGGCTAGGGGGTCGGGCTATCGCTACACCTTC,CASSQARGSGYRYTF
TRBJ2-1,NA,NA,TRBV5-1,TGCGCCAGCAGCTTGGCCCTGAATGAGCAGTTCTTC,CASSLALNEQFF
TRBJ1-2,NA,NA,TRBV20-1,TGCAGTGCTAGTCAAGGCTATGGCTACACCTTC,CSASQGYGYTF
TRBJ1-2,TRBD1,NA,TRBV3-1/TRBV3-2,TGTGCCAGCAGAAGGACAGGGGGCGACTATGGCTACACCTTC,CASRRTGGDYGYTF
TRBJ2-2,TRBD2,NA,TRBV7-9,TGTGCCAGCAGCTTCCTAGCGGGAGATATCGGGGAGCTGTTTTTT,CASSFLAGDIGELFF
TRBJ1-4,NA,NA,TRBV14,TGTGCCAGCAGCGAGACGACTGCAACTAATGAAAAACTGTTTTTT,CASSETTATNEKLFF
TRBJ2-7,NA,NA,TRBV9,TGTGCCAGCACCTCGTTCCCCAGCGCAAGCTCCTACGAGCAGTACTTC,CASTSFPSASSYEQYF
TRBJ1-2,TRBD1,once,TRBV7-2,TGTGCCAGCAGCCCAAGACAGGGTGGGGACTATGGCTACACCTTC,CASSPRQGGDYGYTF
TRBJ1-3,TRBD1,NA,TRBV7-9,TGTGCCAGCAGCTTAGTCACAGGGGTCGGAAACACCATATATTTT,CASSLVTGVGNTIYF
TRBJ2-3,TRBD2,NA,TRBV24-1,TGTGCCACCAGTGACCCCACACGACCCAGCGGGACGGGGGCAGATACGCAGTATTTT,CATSDPTRPSGTGADTQYF
TRBJ1-6,NA,NA,TRBV7-2,TGTGCCAGCAGCTTCGGGGGGTTGTCACCCCTCCACTTT,CASSFGGLSPLHF
TRBJ1-1,NA,NA,TRBV18,TGTGCCAGCTCACCATCCCTCGACAGGAACACTGAAGCTTTCTTT,CASSPSLDRNTEAFF
TRBJ2-7,TRBD1,NA,TRBV24-1,TGTGCCACCAGTGACCGGACCGGGACAGGAACCTACGAGCAGTACTTC,CATSDRTGTGTYEQYF
TRBJ2-7,NA,NA,TRBV5-1,TGCGCCAGCAGCTTGAACTTCGCAGGGCGGTACTACGAGCAGTACTTC,CASSLNFAGRYYEQYF
TRBJ1-2,NA,once,TRBV19,TGTGCCAGTCTTGGGGGGTTGGATGGCTACACCTTC,CASLGGLDGYTF
TRBJ2-1,NA,once,TRBV2,TGTGCCAGCAGTGTTCAGGGGGGGATCTTC,CASSVQGGIF
TRBJ1-2,NA,NA,TRBV5-1,TGCGCCAGCAGTAGTTATTTGGGGCGAGGTGGCTACACCTTC,CASSSYLGRGGYTF
TRBJ1-3,NA,NA,TRBV7-2,TGTGCCAGCAGCTTAGACTACTCTGGAAACACCATATATTTT,CASSLDYSGNTIYF
TRBJ2-2,NA,NA,TRBV6-6,TGTGCCGCACGGCGGGCGAACACCGGGGAGCTGTTTTTT,CAARRANTGELFF
TRBJ1-5,NA,NA,TRBV6-2/TRBV6-3,TGTGCCAGCAGTCACACAGATAGCAATCAGCCCCAGCATTTT,CASSHTDSNQPQHF
TRBJ2-2,TRBD1,once,TRBV6-2/TRBV6-3,TGTGCCAGCAGTTACCTGGGGACAGTTAGCACCGGGGAGCTGTTTTTT,CASSYLGTVSTGELFF
TRBJ1-5,NA,NA,TRBV18,TGTGCCAGCTCACCGAGAGCAGGGTTGAATCAGCCCCAGCATTTT,CASSPRAGLNQPQHF
TRBJ2-1,NA,NA,TRBV18,TGTGCCAGCTCACCCACCGGGCCCCTGGGGTCCGGCAATGAGCAGTTCTTC,CASSPTGPLGSGNEQFF
TRBJ1-5,TRBD1,few,TRBV28,TGTGCCAGCAGTTCAGGACAGGGTTGGCAGCCCCAGCATTTT,CASSSGQGWQPQHF
TRBJ1-4,NA,once,TRBV7-9,TGTGCCAGCAGCTTAGCGGGGGGTGAAAAACTGTTTTTT,CASSLAGGEKLFF
TRBJ2-1,NA,NA,TRBV24-1,TGTGCCACCAGTGATCAGTGGGGTTACAATGAGCAGTTCTTC,CATSDQWGYNEQFF
TRBJ2-7,NA,NA,TRBV13,TGTGCCACCGCCCGAAACATGGAACAGTACTTC,CATARNMEQYF
TRBJ2-2,NA,NA,TRBV4-2,TGTGCCAGCAGCCATTTCGAGACTATAGTTACCGGGGAGCTGTTTTTT,CASSHFETIVTGELFF
TRBJ1-5,TRBD1,NA,TRBV5-5,TGTGCCAGCAGCTTGGGAGGACAGGGTTGGAGTTATAGCAATCAGCCCCAGCATTTT,CASSLGGQGWSYSNQPQHF
TRBJ1-2,NA,few,TRBV10-3,TGTGCCATCAGTGAGCAGATGTTGGGCTATGGCTACACCTTC,CAISEQMLGYGYTF
TRBJ1-1,TRBD1,NA,TRBV3-1/TRBV3-2,TGTGCCAGCAGCCCCGGACAGGGAAGGACTGAAGCTTTCTTT,CASSPGQGRTEAFF
TRBJ2-1,TRBD2,NA,TRBV7-2,TGTGCCAGCAGCTTAGTTAGCGGGGGGGCCAACAATGAGCAGTTCTTC,CASSLVSGGANNEQFF
TRBJ1-1,NA,NA,TRBV20-1,TGCAGTGCTAGAGATCTTACTGAAGCTTTCTTT,CSARDLTEAFF
TRBJ1-1,NA,NA,TRBV5-6,TGTGCCAGCAGCTTGGCCGCCGGGAGTGGAGCTTTCTTT,CASSLAAGSGAFF
TRBJ2-1,TRBD1,NA,TRBV10-3,TGTGCCATCAGTTTTAGACAGGGCGACAATGAGCAGTTCTTC,CAISFRQGDNEQFF
TRBJ1-4,NA,NA,TRBV7-2,TGTGCCAGCAGCTTTGGCTCGGGTACTATCGGGGTAACTAATGAAAAACTGTTTTTT,CASSFGSGTIGVTNEKLFF
TRBJ2-7,NA,NA,TRBV27,TGTGCCAGCAGTTCCCCGGGACAGCGGGGTAATCCCTACGAGCAGTACTTC,CASSSPGQRGNPYEQYF
TRBJ1-1,TRBD1,NA,TRBV7-2,TGTGCCAGCAGCCCCCACAGGGGGCAGGGGAACACTGAAGCTTTCTTT,CASSPHRGQGNTEAFF
TRBJ1-6,NA,NA,TRBV12-3/TRBV12-4,TGTGCCAGCAGTTTACTCATCAATTCACCCCTCCACTTT,CASSLLINSPLHF
TRBJ1-6,TRBD1,once,TRBV4-2,TGTGCCAGCAGCCCCGGGACAGGGCACTCACCCCTCCACTTT,CASSPGTGHSPLHF
TRBJ2-2,TRBD2,NA,TRBV11-3,TGTGCCAGCAGCAGGACCGGGACTAGCGGGAGGCTTAACACCGGGGAGCTGTTTTTT,CASSRTGTSGRLNTGELFF
TRBJ2-3,TRBD1,NA,TRBV5-4,TGTGCCACCAGCAAAGACAGGGGTGTAACAGATACGCAGTATTTT,CATSKDRGVTDTQYF
TRBJ2-6,NA,NA,TRBV24-1,TGTGCCACCAGTCAGCTCAGGGACCCTTTCTCTGGGGCCAACGTCCTGACTTTC,CATSQLRDPFSGANVLTF
TRBJ1-1,NA,NA,TRBV5-6,TGTGCCAGCAGCTTAGGGCCAGGGTCGAACACTGAAGCTTTCTTT,CASSLGPGSNTEAFF
TRBJ2-7,TRBD2,NA,TRBV28,TGTGCCAGCATGAAGGGACTAGCCTACGAGCAGTACTTC,CASMKGLAYEQYF
TRBJ2-2,NA,NA,TRBV15,TGTGCCACCAGCAGAGAAAACAGGAACACCGGGGAGCTGTTTTTT,CATSRENRNTGELFF
TRBJ2-1,NA,once,TRBV12-3/TRBV12-4,TGTGCCAGCAACGGGGGACGGATCAATGAGCAGTTCTTC,CASNGGRINEQFF
TRBJ1-2,NA,NA,TRBV30,TGTGCCTGGAGTACCAGCTTAGCCGGCAAGTTCTACACCTTC,CAWSTSLAGKFYTF
TRBJ2-7,TRBD1,NA,TRBV12-5,TGTGCTAGTGGTACCGGGGACAGGGGCAGCTACGAGCAGTACTTC,CASGTGDRGSYEQYF
TRBJ2-5,NA,NA,TRBV6-5,TGTGCCAGCTTTCGGACACCCGGGGAGACCCAGTACTTC,CASFRTPGETQYF
TRBJ2-4,NA,NA,TRBV12-5,TGTGCTAGTGCCGGTTCCAAAAACATTCAGTACTTC,CASAGSKNIQYF
TRBJ2-6,NA,NA,TRBV2,TGTGCCATCCGGGGTTCCTCTGGGGCCAACGTCCTGACTTTC,CAIRGSSGANVLTF
TRBJ2-4,TRBD1,NA,TRBV3-1/TRBV3-2,TGTGCCAGCAGCCATGCCGGGACAGGGGCCAAAAACATTCAGTACTTC,CASSHAGTGAKNIQYF
TRBJ2-1,NA,once,TRBV6-5,TGTGCCAGCAGCAAGGGACTGATGAAGAATGAGCAGTTCTTC,CASSKGLMKNEQFF
TRBJ1-2,TRBD1,NA,TRBV5-1,TGCGCCAGCAGCTTGGGAGGACAGGTCGGGGGTGGCTACACCTTC,CASSLGGQVGGGYTF
TRBJ2-7,NA,NA,TRBV11-2,TGTGCCAGCAGGGACAGTCAAGTCTACGAGCAGTACTTC,CASRDSQVYEQYF